This TCR beta chain is from a study of cytomegalovirus exposure and HLA in healthy donors. Study details: Inside one of the first data releases sat some 85 million unique TCRs taken from HLA-typed donors.

Primers: 60 Vbeta forward and 13 Jbeta reverse. This table comes from immunoSEQ multiplex PCR, and its TCRdb copy is limited to in-frame clones, with some not included. The table records about 170,000 clones, less than 90% of them present only once. The receptor was derived from a woman aged 50 to 60 in good health and CMV-seropositive. The sequenced sample consisted of PBMCs.

The CDR3 DNA reads TGTGCCAGCAGGCAACCGGGACAGGGGGCTTCCTATGGCTACACCTTC. Translating it yields CASRQPGQGASYGYTF. The gene calls are TRBV11-2 and TRBJ1-2; 12 bases map to TRBD1. The junction had 9 bases not matched to a gene; V was cut back by 6 bases and J by 4 bases. The germline V gene encodes CDR1 SGHAT and CDR2 FQNNGV. The CDR3 length is 16 residues.